These T cell receptor beta chains were read from a single sample in a study of T cell responses to AZD1222 COVID-19 vaccine. The data were produced by immunoSEQ multiplex PCR, yet TCRdb's version contains in-frame clones alone and is incomplete. Seen here are over 90,000 clones, more than 85% observed once, and the top ten hold about 5%. The sequencing used peripheral blood, collected on day 0 of AZD1222 vaccination. These receptors originate from an adult in good health. The CDR3 runs from the conserved cysteine through the conserved F or W. The D gene is left open where the match is weak. Some rows mark clone size as missing; the rest say once, few, many or name a class of expanded clone.

cdr3_aa: CASSPRQEFYNEQFF
cdr3_nt: TGTGCCAGCTCACCACGACAGGAATTCTACAATGAGCAGTTCTTC
d_call: .
j_call: TRBJ2-1
v_call: TRBV18
clone_size: .

cdr3_aa: CASSLFGTSGNTIYF
cdr3_nt: TGTGCCAGCAGTTTATTCGGGACATCTGGAAACACCATATATTTT
d_call: .
j_call: TRBJ1-3
v_call: TRBV28
clone_size: .

cdr3_aa: CASSQDAGGGNQPQHF
cdr3_nt: TGCGCCAGCAGCCAAGATGCTGGGGGGGGGAATCAGCCCCAGCATTTT
d_call: .
j_call: TRBJ1-5
v_call: TRBV4-3
clone_size: .

cdr3_aa: CASSLSPGRGAAGEQYF
cdr3_nt: TGTGCCAGCAGCTTATCTCCCGGGAGGGGTGCGGCGGGCGAGCAGTACTTC
d_call: TRBD2
j_call: TRBJ2-7
v_call: TRBV7-3
clone_size: .

cdr3_aa: CASSKLGDTEAFF
cdr3_nt: TGTGCCAGCAGCAAACTTGGGGACACTGAAGCTTTCTTT
d_call: .
j_call: TRBJ1-1
v_call: TRBV7-9
clone_size: few

cdr3_aa: CASHNTGELFF
cdr3_nt: TGTGCCAGCCACAACACCGGGGAGCTGTTTTTT
d_call: .
j_call: TRBJ2-2
v_call: TRBV10-3
clone_size: .

cdr3_aa: CASRPGLVGEDNEQFF
cdr3_nt: TGTGCCAGCAGGCCCGGGTTAGTGGGGGAGGACAATGAGCAGTTCTTC
d_call: .
j_call: TRBJ2-1
v_call: TRBV7-2
clone_size: .

cdr3_aa: CASSSLSAGANTEAFF
cdr3_nt: TGTGCCAGTAGTAGCCTCTCGGCAGGGGCAAACACTGAAGCTTTCTTT
d_call: .
j_call: TRBJ1-1
v_call: TRBV19
clone_size: .

cdr3_aa: CASRLLTGGYTF
cdr3_nt: TGTGCCAGCAGGCTGTTGACCGGAGGCTACACCTTC
d_call: .
j_call: TRBJ1-2
v_call: TRBV2
clone_size: .

cdr3_aa: CASRAAGAGYGYTF
cdr3_nt: TGTGCCAGTAGGGCCGCGGGGGCAGGCTATGGCTACACCTTC
d_call: .
j_call: TRBJ1-2
v_call: TRBV19
clone_size: .

cdr3_aa: CARRQGWGNEQFF
cdr3_nt: TGTGCCAGAAGACAGGGGTGGGGAAATGAGCAGTTCTTC
d_call: TRBD1
j_call: TRBJ2-1
v_call: TRBV2
clone_size: .

cdr3_aa: CASSWTENTEAFF
cdr3_nt: TGCGCCAGCAGCTGGACAGAAAACACTGAAGCTTTCTTT
d_call: .
j_call: TRBJ1-1
v_call: TRBV5-1
clone_size: .

cdr3_aa: CASSGGDLYQETQYF
cdr3_nt: TGCGCCAGCAGCGGGGGGGACCTGTACCAAGAGACCCAGTACTTC
d_call: TRBD2
j_call: TRBJ2-5
v_call: TRBV5-1
clone_size: .

cdr3_aa: CASSQELWDGYTF
cdr3_nt: TGTGCCAGCAGCCAAGAGTTATGGGATGGCTACACCTTC
d_call: .
j_call: TRBJ1-2
v_call: TRBV14
clone_size: .

cdr3_aa: CASSLGSRVSAGNTIYF
cdr3_nt: TGTGCCAGCAGCTTAGGTAGCAGGGTTTCTGCAGGAAACACCATATATTTT
d_call: .
j_call: TRBJ1-3
v_call: TRBV7-2
clone_size: .

cdr3_aa: CASSQGDPVTGEQYF
cdr3_nt: TGTGCCAGCAGCCAAGGCGATCCGGTTACGGGCGAGCAGTACTTC
d_call: .
j_call: TRBJ2-7
v_call: TRBV3-1/TRBV3-2
clone_size: .

cdr3_aa: CASTPTGTNTEAFF
cdr3_nt: TGTGCCAGTACACCGACAGGGACGAACACTGAAGCTTTCTTT
d_call: TRBD1
j_call: TRBJ1-1
v_call: TRBV19
clone_size: .

cdr3_aa: CASSFQGYNEQFF
cdr3_nt: TGTGCCAGCAGCTTCCAGGGTTACAATGAGCAGTTCTTC
d_call: .
j_call: TRBJ2-1
v_call: TRBV5-6
clone_size: .

cdr3_aa: CASSTGRDWDTEAFF
cdr3_nt: TGTGCCAGCAGTACAGGCAGGGATTGGGACACTGAAGCTTTCTTT
d_call: .
j_call: TRBJ1-1
v_call: TRBV6-2/TRBV6-3
clone_size: .

cdr3_aa: CASSFDRSYGYTF
cdr3_nt: TGCGCCAGCAGTTTTGACAGGTCCTATGGCTACACCTTC
d_call: .
j_call: TRBJ1-2
v_call: TRBV5-1
clone_size: .

cdr3_aa: CASSPLGQGGEYGYTF
cdr3_nt: TGTGCCAGCAGCCCCCTAGGACAGGGAGGAGAATATGGCTACACCTTC
d_call: TRBD1
j_call: TRBJ1-2
v_call: TRBV6-2/TRBV6-3
clone_size: .

cdr3_aa: CASSRREGNSPLHF
cdr3_nt: TGCGCCAGCAGCAGAAGGGAAGGCAATTCACCCCTCCACTTT
d_call: .
j_call: TRBJ1-6
v_call: TRBV5-1
clone_size: .